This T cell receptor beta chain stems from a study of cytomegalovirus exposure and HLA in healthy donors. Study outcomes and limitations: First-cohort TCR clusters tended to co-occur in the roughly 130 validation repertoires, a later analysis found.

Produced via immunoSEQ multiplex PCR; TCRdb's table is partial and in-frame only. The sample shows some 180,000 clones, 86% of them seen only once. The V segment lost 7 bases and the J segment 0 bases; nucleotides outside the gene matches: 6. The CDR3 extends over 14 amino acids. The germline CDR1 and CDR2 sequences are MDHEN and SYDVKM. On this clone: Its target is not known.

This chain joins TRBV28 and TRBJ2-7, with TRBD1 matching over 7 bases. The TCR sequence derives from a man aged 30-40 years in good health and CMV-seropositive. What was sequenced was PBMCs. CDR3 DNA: TGTGCCAGCACCGTGGGACAGTACTCCTACGAGCAGTACTTC. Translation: CASTVGQYSYEQYF.